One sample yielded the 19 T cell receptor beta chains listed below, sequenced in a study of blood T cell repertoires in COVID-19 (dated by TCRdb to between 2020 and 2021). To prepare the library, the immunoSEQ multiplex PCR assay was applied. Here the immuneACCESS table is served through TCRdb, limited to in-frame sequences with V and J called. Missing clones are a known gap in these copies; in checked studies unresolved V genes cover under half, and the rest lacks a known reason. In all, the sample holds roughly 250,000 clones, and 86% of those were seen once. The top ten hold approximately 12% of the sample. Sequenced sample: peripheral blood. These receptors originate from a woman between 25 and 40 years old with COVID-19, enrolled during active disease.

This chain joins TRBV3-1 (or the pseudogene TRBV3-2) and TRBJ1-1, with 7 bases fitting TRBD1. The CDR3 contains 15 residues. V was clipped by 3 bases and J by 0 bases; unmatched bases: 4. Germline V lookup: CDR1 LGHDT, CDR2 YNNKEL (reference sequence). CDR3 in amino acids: CASSHIGTVNTEAFF. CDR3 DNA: TGTGCCAGCAGCCACATCGGGACAGTGAACACTGAAGCTTTCTTT.

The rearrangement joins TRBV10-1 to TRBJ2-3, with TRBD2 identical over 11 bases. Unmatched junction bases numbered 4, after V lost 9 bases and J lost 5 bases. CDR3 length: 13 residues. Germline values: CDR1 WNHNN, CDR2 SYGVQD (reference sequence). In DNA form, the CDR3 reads TGCGCCAGTTCCGGGACTAGCGGAGATACGCAGTATTTT. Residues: CASSGTSGDTQYF.

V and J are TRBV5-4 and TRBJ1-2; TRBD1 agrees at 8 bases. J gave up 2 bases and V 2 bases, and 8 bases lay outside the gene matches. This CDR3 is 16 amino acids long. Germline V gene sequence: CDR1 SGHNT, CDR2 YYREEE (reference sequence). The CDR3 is CASSFRTGPSNYGYTF. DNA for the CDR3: TGTGCCAGCAGCTTCCGGACAGGGCCCTCGAACTATGGCTACACCTTC.

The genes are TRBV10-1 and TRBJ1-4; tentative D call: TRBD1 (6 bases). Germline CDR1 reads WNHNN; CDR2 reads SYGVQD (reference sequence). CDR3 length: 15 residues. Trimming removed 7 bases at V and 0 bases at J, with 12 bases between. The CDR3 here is CASTPDSPTNEKLFF. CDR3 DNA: TGCGCCAGCACCCCGGACAGCCCAACTAATGAAAAACTGTTTTTT.

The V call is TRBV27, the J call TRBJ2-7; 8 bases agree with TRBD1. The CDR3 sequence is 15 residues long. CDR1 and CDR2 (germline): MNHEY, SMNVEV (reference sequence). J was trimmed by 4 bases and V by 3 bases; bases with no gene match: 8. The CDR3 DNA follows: TGTGCCAGCAGTTTTGGGGGCAGGGGGCATTACGAGCAGTACTTC. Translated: CASSFGGRGHYEQYF.

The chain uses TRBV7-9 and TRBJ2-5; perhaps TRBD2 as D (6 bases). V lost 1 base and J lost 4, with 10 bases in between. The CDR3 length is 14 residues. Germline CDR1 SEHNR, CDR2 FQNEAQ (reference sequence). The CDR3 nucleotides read TGTGCCAGCAGCTTAGTGGCCGGGAGAGAGACCCAGTACTTC. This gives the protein CASSLVAGRETQYF.

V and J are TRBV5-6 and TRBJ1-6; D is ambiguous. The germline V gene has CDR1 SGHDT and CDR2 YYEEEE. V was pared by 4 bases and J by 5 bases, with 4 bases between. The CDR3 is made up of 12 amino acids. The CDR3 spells CASSDNNSPLHF. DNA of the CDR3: TGTGCCAGCAGCGACAATAATTCACCCCTCCACTTT.

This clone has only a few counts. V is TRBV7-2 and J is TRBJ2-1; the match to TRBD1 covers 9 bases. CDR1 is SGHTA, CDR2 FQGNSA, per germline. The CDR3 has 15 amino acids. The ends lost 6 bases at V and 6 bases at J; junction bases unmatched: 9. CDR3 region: CASRPGQGFFNEQFF. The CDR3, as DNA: TGTGCCAGCAGGCCGGGACAGGGTTTTTTCAATGAGCAGTTCTTC.

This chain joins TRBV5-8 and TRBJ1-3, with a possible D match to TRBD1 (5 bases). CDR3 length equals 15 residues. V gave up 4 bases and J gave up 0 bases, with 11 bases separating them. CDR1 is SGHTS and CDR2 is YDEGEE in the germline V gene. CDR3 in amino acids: CASSPRTTSGNTIYF. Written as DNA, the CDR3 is TGTGCCAGCAGCCCGAGGACAACCTCTGGAAACACCATATATTTT.

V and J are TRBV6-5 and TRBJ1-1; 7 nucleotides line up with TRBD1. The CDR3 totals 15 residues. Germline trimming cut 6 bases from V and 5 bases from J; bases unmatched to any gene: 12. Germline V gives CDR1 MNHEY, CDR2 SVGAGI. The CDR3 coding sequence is TGTGCCAGCAGCTCTACCGACAGGGTTGGGACTGAAGCTTTCTTT. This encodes CASSSTDRVGTEAFF.

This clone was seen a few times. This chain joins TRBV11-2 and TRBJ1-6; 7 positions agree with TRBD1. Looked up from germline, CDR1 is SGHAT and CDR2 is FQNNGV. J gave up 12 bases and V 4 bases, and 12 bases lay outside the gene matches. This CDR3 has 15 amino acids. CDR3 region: CASSSTPATGIPLHF. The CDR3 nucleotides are TGTGCCAGCAGCTCAACCCCGGCGACAGGGATACCCCTCCACTTT.

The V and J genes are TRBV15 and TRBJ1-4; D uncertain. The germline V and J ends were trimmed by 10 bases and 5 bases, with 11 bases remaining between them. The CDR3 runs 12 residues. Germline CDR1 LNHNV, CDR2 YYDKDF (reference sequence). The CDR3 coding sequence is TGTGCCAGCGCAGGCGGGAATGAAAAACTGTTTTTT. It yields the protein CASAGGNEKLFF.

The DNA for the CDR3 is TGTGCCAGCAGCCGGACAGGGGGGACCTACGAGCAGTACTTC. Translating it yields CASSRTGGTYEQYF. This rearrangement joins TRBV5-8 to TRBJ2-7, with 10 bases lining up with TRBD1. After removal of 4 bases from V and 2 bases from J, the junction contained 3 bases not matched to a gene. The CDR3 loop spans 14 amino acids. Germline lookup yields CDR1 SGHTS and CDR2 YDEGEE.

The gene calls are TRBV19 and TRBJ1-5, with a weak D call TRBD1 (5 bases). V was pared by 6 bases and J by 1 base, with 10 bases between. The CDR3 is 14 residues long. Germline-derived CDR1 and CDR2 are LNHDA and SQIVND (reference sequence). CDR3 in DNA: TGTGCCAGTAGCTCCAGGGTGAGCAATCAGCCCCAGCATTTT. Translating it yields CASSSRVSNQPQHF.

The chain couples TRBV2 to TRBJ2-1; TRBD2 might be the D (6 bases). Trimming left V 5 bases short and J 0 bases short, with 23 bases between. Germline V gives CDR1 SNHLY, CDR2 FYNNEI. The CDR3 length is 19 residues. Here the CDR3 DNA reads TGTGCCAGCAGTCGGGAGAGACTAGGAGTCCAGAGCTCCTACAATGAGCAGTTCTTC. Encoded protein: CASSRERLGVQSSYNEQFF. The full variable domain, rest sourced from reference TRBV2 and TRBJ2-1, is EPEVTQTPSHQVTQMGQEVILRCVPISNHLYFYWYRQILGQKVEFLVSFYNNEISEKSEIFDDQFSVERPDGSNFTLKIRSTKLEDSAMYFCASSRERLGVQSSYNEQFFGPGTRLTVL.

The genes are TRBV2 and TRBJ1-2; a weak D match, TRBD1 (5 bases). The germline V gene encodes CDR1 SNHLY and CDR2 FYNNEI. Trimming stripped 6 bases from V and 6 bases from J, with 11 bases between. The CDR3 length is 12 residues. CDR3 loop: CASRRPGHGYTF. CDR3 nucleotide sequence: TGTGCCAGCAGGAGGCCAGGGCATGGCTACACCTTC. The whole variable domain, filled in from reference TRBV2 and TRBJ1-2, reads EPEVTQTPSHQVTQMGQEVILRCVPISNHLYFYWYRQILGQKVEFLVSFYNNEISEKSEIFDDQFSVERPDGSNFTLKIRSTKLEDSAMYFCASRRPGHGYTFGSGTRLTVV.

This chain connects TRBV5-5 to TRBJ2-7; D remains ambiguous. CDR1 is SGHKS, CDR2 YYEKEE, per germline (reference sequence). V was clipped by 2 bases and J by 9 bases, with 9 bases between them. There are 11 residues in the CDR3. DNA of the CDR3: TGTGCCAGCAGCTTAGAGGTTACGCAGTACTTC. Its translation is CASSLEVTQYF.

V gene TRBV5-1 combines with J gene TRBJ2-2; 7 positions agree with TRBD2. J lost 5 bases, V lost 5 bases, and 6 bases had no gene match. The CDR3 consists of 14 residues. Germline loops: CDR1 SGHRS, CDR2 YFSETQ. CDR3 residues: CASRAGSGTGELFF. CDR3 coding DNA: TGCGCCAGCAGAGCGGGGTCGGGGACCGGGGAGCTGTTTTTT.

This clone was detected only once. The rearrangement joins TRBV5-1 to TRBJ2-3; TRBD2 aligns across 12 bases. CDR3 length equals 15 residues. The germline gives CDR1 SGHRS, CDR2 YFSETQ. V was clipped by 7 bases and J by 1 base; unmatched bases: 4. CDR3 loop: CASARLAGGTDTQYF. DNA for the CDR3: TGCGCCAGCGCAAGACTAGCGGGGGGCACAGATACGCAGTATTTT.